This T cell receptor beta chain originates from a study of T cell responses to AZD1222 COVID-19 vaccine. As for this clone: What it binds is unknown.

Here immunoSEQ multiplex PCR was the method, and the copy in TCRdb shows in-frame clones only, minus some. The sample records 90,000 to 100,000 clones, about 89% being singletons. The study, taken as a whole, reports: Targeting of unmutated variant regions was reportedly seen in nearly half of spike-specific TCRs. Spike-wide coverage was observed for vaccine-associated CD4 TCRs, with dominant responses at 160-218 and 743-854. Donors were mostly white British, more females; clonal diversity possibly underestimated. Baseline seropositives among AZD1222 recipients totaled only six.

V lost 2 bases to trimming and J lost 3 bases; unmatched junction nucleotides: 6. The germline V gene encodes CDR1 KGHSH and CDR2 LQKENI. The CDR3 is made up of 15 amino acids. This sequence joins TRBV18 and TRBJ1-1, with 7 bases matching TRBD1. The sequences come from peripheral blood, collected on day 0 of AZD1222 vaccination. The receptor was derived from an adult in good health. The CDR3 nucleotides are TGTGCCAGCTCACCAGGACAGGCAAGGGACACTGAAGCTTTCTTT. Its protein product is CASSPGQARDTEAFF. Variable domain in full (rest from reference TRBV18 and TRBJ1-1): NAGVMQNPRHLVRRRGQEARLRCSPMKGHSHVYWYRQLPEEGLKFMVYLQKENIIDESGMPKERFSAEFPKEGPSILRIQQVVRGDSAAYFCASSPGQARDTEAFFGQGTRLTVV.